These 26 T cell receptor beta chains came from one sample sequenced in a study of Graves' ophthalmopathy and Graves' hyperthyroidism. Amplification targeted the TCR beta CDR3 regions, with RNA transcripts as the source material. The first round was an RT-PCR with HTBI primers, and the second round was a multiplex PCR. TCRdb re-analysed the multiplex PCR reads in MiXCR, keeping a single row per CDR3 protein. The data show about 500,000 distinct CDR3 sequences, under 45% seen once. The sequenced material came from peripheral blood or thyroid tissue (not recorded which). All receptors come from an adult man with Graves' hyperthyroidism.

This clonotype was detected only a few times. CDR3 nucleotides: TGTGCCAGACTCGGGACTAGGGGCTACAATGAGCAGTTCTTC. Translating gives CARLGTRGYNEQFF. The V call is TRBV25-1, the J call TRBJ2-7; TRBD2 agrees at 8 bases. The better agreement between TRBJ2-1 and the DNA end casts doubt on the J call. This CDR3 has 14 residues. Germline CDR1 is MGHDK and CDR2 is SYGVNS.

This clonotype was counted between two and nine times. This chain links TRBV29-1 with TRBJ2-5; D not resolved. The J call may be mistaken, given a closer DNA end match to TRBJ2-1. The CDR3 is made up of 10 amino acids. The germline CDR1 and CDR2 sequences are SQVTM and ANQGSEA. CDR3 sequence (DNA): TGCAGCGCGAAAGTGAGTGAGCAGTTCTTC. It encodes CSAKVSEQFF.

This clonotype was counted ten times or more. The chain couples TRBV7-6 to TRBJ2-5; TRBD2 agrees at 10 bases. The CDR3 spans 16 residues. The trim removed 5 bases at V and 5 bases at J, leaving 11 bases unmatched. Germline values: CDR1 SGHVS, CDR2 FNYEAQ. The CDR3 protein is CASSQLKAGGPETQYF. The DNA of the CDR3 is TGTGCCAGCAGCCAATTAAAAGCGGGAGGGCCGGAGACCCAGTACTTC.

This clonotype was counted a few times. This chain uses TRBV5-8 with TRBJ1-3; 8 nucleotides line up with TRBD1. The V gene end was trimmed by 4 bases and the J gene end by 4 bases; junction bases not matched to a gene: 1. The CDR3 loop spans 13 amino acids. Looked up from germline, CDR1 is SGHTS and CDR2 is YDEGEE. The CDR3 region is CASSTGGGNTIYF. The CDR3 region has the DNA TGTGCCAGCAGCACAGGGGGAGGAAACACCATATATTTT.

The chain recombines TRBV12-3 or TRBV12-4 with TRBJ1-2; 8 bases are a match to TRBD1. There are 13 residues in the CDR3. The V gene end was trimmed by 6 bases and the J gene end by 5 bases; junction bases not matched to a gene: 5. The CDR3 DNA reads TGTGCCAGCAGGCGGGACAGGCAATATGGCTACACCTTC. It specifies CASRRDRQYGYTF.

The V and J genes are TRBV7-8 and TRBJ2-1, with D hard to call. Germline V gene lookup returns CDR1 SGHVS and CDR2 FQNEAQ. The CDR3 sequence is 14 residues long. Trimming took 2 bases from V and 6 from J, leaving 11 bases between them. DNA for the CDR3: TGTGCCAGCAGCTTAAGGCGCACGGGCAATGAGCAGTTCTTC. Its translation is CASSLRRTGNEQFF.

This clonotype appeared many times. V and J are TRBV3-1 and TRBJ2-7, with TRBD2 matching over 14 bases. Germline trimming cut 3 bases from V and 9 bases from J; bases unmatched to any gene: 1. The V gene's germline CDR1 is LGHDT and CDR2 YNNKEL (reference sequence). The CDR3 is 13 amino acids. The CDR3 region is CASSQGTSGGQYF. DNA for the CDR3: TGTGCCAGCAGCCAGGGGACTAGCGGGGGGCAGTACTTC.

DNA of the CDR3: TGTGCCTGGGGAGAGGTGTGGACTGAAGCTTTCTTT. Residues: CAWGEVWTEAFF. The chain joins TRBV30 to TRBJ1-1, with D uncertain. Germline CDR1 reads GTSNPN; CDR2 reads SVGIG (reference sequence). This CDR3 region has 12 residues. The V end was cut by 5 bases, the J end by 5 bases, with 12 bases between.

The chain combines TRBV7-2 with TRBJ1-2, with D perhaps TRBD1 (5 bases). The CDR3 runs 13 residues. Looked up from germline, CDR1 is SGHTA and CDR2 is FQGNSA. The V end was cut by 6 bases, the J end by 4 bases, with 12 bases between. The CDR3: CASRSQGPYGYTF. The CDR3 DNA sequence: TGTGCCAGCAGGAGTCAGGGTCCCTATGGCTACACCTTC.

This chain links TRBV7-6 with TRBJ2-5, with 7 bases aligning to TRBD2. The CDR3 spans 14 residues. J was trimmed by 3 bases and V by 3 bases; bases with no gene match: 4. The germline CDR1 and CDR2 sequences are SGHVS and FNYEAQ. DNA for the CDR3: TGTGCCAGCAGCTTGCAGCGGGGCGAAGAGACCCAGTACTTC. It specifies CASSLQRGEETQYF.

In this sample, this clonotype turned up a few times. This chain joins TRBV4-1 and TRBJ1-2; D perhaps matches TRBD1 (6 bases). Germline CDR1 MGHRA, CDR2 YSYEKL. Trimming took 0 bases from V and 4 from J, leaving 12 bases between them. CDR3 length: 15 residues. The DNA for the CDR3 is TGCGCCAGCAGCCAAGAAGATACAGGGAGCTATGGCTACACCTTC. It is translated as CASSQEDTGSYGYTF.

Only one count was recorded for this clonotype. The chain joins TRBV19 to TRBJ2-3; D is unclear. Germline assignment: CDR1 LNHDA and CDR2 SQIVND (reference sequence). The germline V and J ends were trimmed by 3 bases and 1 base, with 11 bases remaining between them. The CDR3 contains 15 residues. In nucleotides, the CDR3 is TGTGCCAGTAGTATCGGGTTACCAGGCACAGATACGCAGTATTTT. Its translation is CASSIGLPGTDTQYF.

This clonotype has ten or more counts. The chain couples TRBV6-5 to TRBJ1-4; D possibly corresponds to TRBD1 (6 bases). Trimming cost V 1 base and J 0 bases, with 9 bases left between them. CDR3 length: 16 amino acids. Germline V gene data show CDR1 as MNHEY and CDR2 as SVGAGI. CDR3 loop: CASSYYRAATNEKLFF. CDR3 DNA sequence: TGTGCCAGCAGTTACTACAGGGCTGCAACTAATGAAAAACTGTTTTTT.

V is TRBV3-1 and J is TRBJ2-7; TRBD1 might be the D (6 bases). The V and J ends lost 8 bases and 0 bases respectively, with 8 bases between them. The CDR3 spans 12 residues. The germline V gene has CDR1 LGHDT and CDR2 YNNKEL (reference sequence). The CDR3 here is CASGGLSYEQYF. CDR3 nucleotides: TGTGCCAGCGGGGGCCTCTCCTACGAGCAGTACTTC.

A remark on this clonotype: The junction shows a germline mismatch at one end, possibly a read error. The CDR3 coding sequence is TGTGCCAGTAGTATCGCCCGGGGGGTAGCTTTT. Its protein is CASSIARGVAF. The rearrangement links TRBV19 to TRBJ2-3; TRBD2 agrees at 7 bases. The CDR3 length is 11 residues. The germline CDR1 and CDR2 sequences are LNHDA and SQIVND (reference sequence).

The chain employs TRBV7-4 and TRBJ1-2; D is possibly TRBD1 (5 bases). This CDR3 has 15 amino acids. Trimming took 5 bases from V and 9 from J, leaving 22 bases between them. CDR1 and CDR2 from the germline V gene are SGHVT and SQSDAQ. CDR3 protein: CASSAPPEGPRSYTF. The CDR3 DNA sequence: TGTGCCAGCAGCGCCCCCCCGGAGGGACCACGTAGCTACACCTTC. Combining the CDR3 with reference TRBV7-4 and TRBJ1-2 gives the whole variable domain GAGVSQSPRYKVAKRGRDVALRCDSISGHVTLYWYRQTLGQGSEVLTYSQSDAQRDKSGRPSGRFSAERPERSVSTLKIQRTEQGDSAVYLCASSAPPEGPRSYTFGSGTRLTVV.

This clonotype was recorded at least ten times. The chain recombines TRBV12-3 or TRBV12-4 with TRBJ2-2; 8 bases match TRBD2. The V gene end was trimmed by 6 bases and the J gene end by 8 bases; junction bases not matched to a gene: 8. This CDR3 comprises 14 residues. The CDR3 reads CASRPGGAEGELFF. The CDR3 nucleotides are TGTGCCAGCAGACCCGGGGGGGCCGAAGGGGAGCTGTTTTTT.

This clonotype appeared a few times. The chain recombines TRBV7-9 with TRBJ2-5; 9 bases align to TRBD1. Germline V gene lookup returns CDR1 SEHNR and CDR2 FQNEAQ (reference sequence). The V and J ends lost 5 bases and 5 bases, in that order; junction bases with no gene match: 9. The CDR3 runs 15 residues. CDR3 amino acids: CASSGDRGFIETQYF. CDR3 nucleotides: TGTGCCAGCAGCGGAGACAGGGGGTTTATCGAGACCCAGTACTTC.

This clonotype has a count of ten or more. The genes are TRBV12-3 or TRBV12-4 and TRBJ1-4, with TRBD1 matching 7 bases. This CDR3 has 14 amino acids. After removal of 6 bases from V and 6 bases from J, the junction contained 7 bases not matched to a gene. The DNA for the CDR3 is TGTGCCAGCAGGTTGACAGGGTATGATGAAAAACTGTTTTTT. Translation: CASRLTGYDEKLFF.

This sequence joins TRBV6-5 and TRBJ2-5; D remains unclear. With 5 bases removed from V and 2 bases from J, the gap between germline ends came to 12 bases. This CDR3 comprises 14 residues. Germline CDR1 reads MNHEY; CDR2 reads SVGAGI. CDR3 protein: CASSEEGWQETQYF. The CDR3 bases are TGTGCCAGCAGTGAAGAAGGTTGGCAAGAGACCCAGTACTTC.

The CDR3 sequence: CASSLAGDSGTDTQYF. The CDR3 coding sequence is TGTGCCAGCAGCTTAGCGGGGGATTCGGGCACAGATACGCAGTATTTT. This chain uses TRBV7-9 with TRBJ2-3; TRBD1 or TRBD2 may be the D gene (5 bases each). The CDR3 runs to 16 residues. Germline V lookup: CDR1 SEHNR, CDR2 FQNEAQ (reference sequence). Deletions cut 0 bases from V and 1 base from J, with 11 bases between.

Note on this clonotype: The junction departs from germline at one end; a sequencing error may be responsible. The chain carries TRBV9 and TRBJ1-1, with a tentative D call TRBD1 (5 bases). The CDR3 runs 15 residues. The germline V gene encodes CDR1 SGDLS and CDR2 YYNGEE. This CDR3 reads CASNNEDGGPTEAFF. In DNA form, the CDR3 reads TGCGCCAGCAACAATGAAGACGGGGGACCCACTGAAGCTTTCTTT.

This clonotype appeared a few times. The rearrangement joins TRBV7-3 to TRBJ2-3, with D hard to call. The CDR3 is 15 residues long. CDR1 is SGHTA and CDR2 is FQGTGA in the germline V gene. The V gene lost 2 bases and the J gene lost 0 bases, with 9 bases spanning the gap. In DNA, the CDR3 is TGTGCCAGCAGCTTAGGGGTTACTAGCACAGATACGCAGTATTTT. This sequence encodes CASSLGVTSTDTQYF.

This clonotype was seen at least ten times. In nucleotides, the CDR3 is TGTGCCAGCAGCTTAGGTATCCCTCCTCGACGGGAGGAAGAGGAGCTGTTTTTT. Translation: CASSLGIPPRREEEELFF. V usage is TRBV7-9 and J usage is TRBJ2-2, with 7 nucleotides matching TRBD2. The CDR3 spans 18 residues. The J segment lost 10 bases and the V segment lost 1 base, leaving 18 bases of the junction unmatched. Germline V CDR1 and CDR2: SEHNR, FQNEAQ (reference sequence).

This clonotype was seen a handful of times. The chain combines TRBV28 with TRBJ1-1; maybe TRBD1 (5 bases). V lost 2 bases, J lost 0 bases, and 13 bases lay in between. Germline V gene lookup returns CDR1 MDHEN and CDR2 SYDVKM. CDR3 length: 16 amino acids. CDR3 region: CASSLAGGSLNTEAFF. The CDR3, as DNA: TGTGCCAGCAGTTTAGCTGGGGGAAGCTTGAACACTGAAGCTTTCTTT. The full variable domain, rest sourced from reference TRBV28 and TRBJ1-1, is DVKVTQSSRYLVKRTGEKVFLECVQDMDHENMFWYRQDPGLGLRLIYFSYDVKMKEKGDIPEGYSVSREKKERFSLILESASTNQTSMYLCASSLAGGSLNTEAFFGQGTRLTVV.

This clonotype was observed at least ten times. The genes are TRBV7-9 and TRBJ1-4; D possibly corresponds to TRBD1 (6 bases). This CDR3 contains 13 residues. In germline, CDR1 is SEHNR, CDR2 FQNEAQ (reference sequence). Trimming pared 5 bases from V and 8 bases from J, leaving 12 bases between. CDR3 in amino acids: CASSRDTGEKLFF. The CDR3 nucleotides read TGTGCCAGCAGCCGGGACACGGGCGAAAAACTGTTTTTT.